The entry below describes one T cell receptor beta chain. Its antigen is as yet unknown. This record comes from a study of human CD4 T cells and Enterobacteriaceae. Study results and caveats: Broadly cross-reactive clonotypes: about 55% of the 19 ranked in the top 5%. Only same-donor CFSE-low culture sequences were used to infer reactivity.

Memory CD4+ T cells were sorted as all CD4+ cells except CD45RA+CCR7+CD95- naive cells, over 95% pure. The CDR3 extends over 16 amino acids. With V trimmed by 2 bases and J by 6 bases, 6 bases remained unmatched. Germline-derived CDR1 and CDR2 are WNHNN and SYGVQD (reference sequence). Deep-level sequencing, detecting one cell in 200,000, covered ex vivo memory CD4+. The assay was immunoSEQ multiplex PCR, and TCRdb's table has in-frame clones only and misses some. The sample has tens of thousands of clones, approximately 80% seen once. The chain links TRBV10-1 to TRBJ2-2; 10 bases fit TRBD2. The sample comprised memory CD4+ T cells from blood. The sequence derives from a human donor in good health. This chain's CDR3 is CASSERTSGNAGELFF. The CDR3 DNA is TGCGCCAGCAGTGAGAGGACTAGCGGAAATGCCGGGGAGCTGTTTTTT.